This T cell receptor (beta chain) was profiled in a study of blood T cell repertoires in COVID-19 (dated by TCRdb to 2020 to 2022). With respect to the entire study: The collaborator samples originated in the United States, Italy and Spain and spanned the acute and convalescent phases of COVID-19. Samples came from the ongoing ImmuneRACE study (first 160 participants) plus 1,254 subjects from 6 global collaborators. Where HLA class I and class II types were available, the types were taken from metadata supplied by the sample provider, not from assay-based typing. Subjects who had been exposed to COVID-19, were actively infected with it, or had recovered from it provided the deeply sampled blood TCRbeta repertoires that made up the dataset. The prospective study material was composed of cDNA or gDNA derived from T cells, B-cell-depleted T cells, or PBMCs. A de-identified subject ID, COVID-19 status, age in years and sex were almost always included in the sample metadata. The repertoires were released in a freely available public database meant as a resource for research on the immune response to SARS-CoV-2.

What the authors observed across the whole study: The amount of clinical and demographic metadata varied by source and participant and was provided uncurated.

TCRbeta CDR3 regions were amplified from genomic DNA by means of the immunoSEQ Assay, a bias-controlled multiplex PCR. As for the original processing: Within the assay, amplification of reference gene primers was used to estimate how many nucleated cells each sample contained. To quantify the absolute abundance of each unique TCRbeta CDR3 rearrangement, sequence reads were collapsed and filtered. For each sample, productive Simpson clonality was calculated by taking the square root of Simpson's diversity index across productive rearrangements. TCRdb took over this immuneACCESS table, retaining in-frame rearrangements with V and J assigned. Such tables are incomplete; in checked studies, under half of the missing clones stem from an unresolved V gene, and the remainder is unexplained. V and J calls and clone size are copied from that table; D and trimming were computed from the DNA. Across this sample there are over 50,000 clones, with approximately 86% seen only once. The ten largest clonotypes hold less than 4.5% of the sample.

Points on this clone: Its antigen is currently not known. Base qualities are not at hand, and no much larger clone is one base apart.

From V the trimming removes 6 bases and from J it removes 4 bases, while the gene matches leave 15 bases of the junction unaccounted for. Spanning cysteine to phenylalanine, the CDR3 consists of 17 amino acids. The retained sequence is limited to the CDR3, 51 bases, with the frame set at the first base. The germline V gene provides CDR1 KGHSH and CDR2 LQKENI. Whole blood was collected in K2EDTA tubes by collaborating institutions according to the institutions' own protocols. For TCRbeta analysis, collaborator samples were shipped as frozen whole blood, as isolated PBMCs, or as DNA extracted from either sample type.

The specimen sequenced was peripheral blood. This clonotype was obtained from a man aged 45-65 years with active COVID-19. The chain was built from TRBV18 and TRBJ1-2; TRBD1 fits 9 bases in the junction. The CDR3 corresponds to CASSPNRPGQGPYGYTF. The nucleotide sequence reads as follows: TGTGCCAGCTCCCCCAATAGGCCGGGACAGGGACCCTATGGCTACACCTTC.